These 12 T cell receptor beta chains were sequenced from one sample in a study of identical twins (dated by TCRdb to 2015 to 2016). Library generation was performed with 5' RACE. Reads for this sample came from an Illumina HiSeq 2000. In TCRdb, the public reads were trimmed at Q25 with fastp and aligned with MiXCR, with productive beta chains retained. Each CDR3 protein gets just one entry, which takes the most common genes and DNA from the rows behind it. Across this sample there are some 590,000 distinct CDR3 sequences, with over 8.5% seen only once. The ten largest clones add up to roughly 3.2% of the sample. The data were also submitted as part of a second study, on yellow fever vaccine responses in identical twins.

Sample: PBMCs. These receptors originate from a woman under 30 in good health.

The chain is built from TRBV12-3 or TRBV12-4 and TRBJ2-1; TRBD1 matches at 10 bases. This CDR3 contains 11 residues. V dropped 6 bases and J dropped 12; count of bases not matched to a gene: 2. The CDR3 spells CASRDRGVQFF. The CDR3 nucleotides read TGTGCCAGCAGGGACAGGGGGGTGCAGTTCTTC.

This clonotype was detected only a few times. The CDR3 nucleotides are TGTGCCAGCAGTTACGGGGGATTGGGGGACACTGAAGCTTTCTTT. Translating it yields CASSYGGLGDTEAFF. The rearrangement joins TRBV6-5 to TRBJ1-1; a weak D match, TRBD1 (5 bases). Trimming stripped 2 bases from V and 3 bases from J, with 13 bases between. From germline, CDR1 is MNHEY and CDR2 SVGAGI. The CDR3 is 15 amino acids.

The table lists this clonotype with many counts. This chain links TRBV24-1 with TRBJ2-1; weak D call: TRBD2 (6 bases). There are 16 residues in the CDR3. Germline-derived CDR1 and CDR2 are KGHDR and SFDVKD. The V and J ends lost 0 bases and 6 bases respectively, with 14 bases between them. This CDR3 is CATSDLPDKGLNEQFF. The CDR3 nucleotides are TGTGCCACCAGTGATTTGCCGGATAAGGGACTCAATGAGCAGTTCTTC.

This clonotype was counted at least ten times. This sequence joins TRBV7-9 and TRBJ2-7, with no clear D. The CDR3 sequence is 11 residues long. V was cut by 6 bases and J by 1 base, with 4 bases left in between. Germline V gene sequence: CDR1 SEHNR, CDR2 FQNEAQ (reference sequence). Written as DNA, the CDR3 is TGTGCCAGCAGTTGGTCCTACGAGCAGTACTTC. As protein: CASSWSYEQYF.

This rearrangement joins TRBV7-8 to TRBJ2-3, with 8 bases lining up with TRBD2. There are 16 residues in the CDR3. The trim removed 5 bases at V and 2 bases at J, leaving 9 bases unmatched. CDR1 is SGHVS and CDR2 is FQNEAQ in the germline V gene. The DNA of the CDR3 is TGTGCCAGCAGCACCGCCTCGGGGGGGAACACAGATACGCAGTATTTT. This encodes CASSTASGGNTDTQYF.

J is TRBJ1-5 and V is TRBV20-1; 8 positions agree with TRBD1. Germline CDR1 reads DFQATT; CDR2 reads SNEGSKA (reference sequence). V was pared by 5 bases and J by 0 bases, with 3 bases of the junction left unmatched. This CDR3 has 14 residues. The DNA for the CDR3 is TGCAGTGCTCTGGACAGGGATAGCAATCAGCCCCAGCATTTT. Its protein is CSALDRDSNQPQHF.

The sample holds a few counts of this clonotype. The chain uses TRBV4-1 and TRBJ2-7, with D unresolved. The CDR3 runs to 14 residues. Trimming removed 1 base from V and 0 bases from J, with 7 bases in between. The V gene's germline CDR1 is MGHRA and CDR2 YSYEKL. CDR3: CASSQVERSYEQYF. The CDR3 nucleotides are TGCGCCAGCAGCCAAGTAGAACGCTCCTACGAGCAGTACTTC.

This clonotype was picked up many times. The chain carries TRBV12-3 or TRBV12-4 and TRBJ2-4; no firm D call. The CDR3 sequence is 14 residues long. Trimming pared 7 bases from V and 0 bases from J, leaving 10 bases between. The CDR3: CASTAVLAKNIQYF. The CDR3 region has the DNA TGTGCCAGCACTGCGGTTCTAGCCAAAAACATTCAGTACTTC.

The table lists this clonotype with a few counts. The CDR3 spells CASSPTRDRNYEQYF. CDR3 DNA sequence: TGTGCCAGCTCACCTACCCGGGACAGGAATTACGAGCAGTACTTC. V gene TRBV18 combines with J gene TRBJ2-7; 8 bases agree with TRBD1. CDR1 and CDR2 (germline): KGHSH, LQKENI. Trimming removed 3 bases from V and 4 bases from J; junction bases left unmatched: 8. This CDR3 region has 15 residues.

This clonotype came up a few times. The V call is TRBV6-5, the J call TRBJ2-1, with 8 bases identical to TRBD2. Germline V gene sequence: CDR1 MNHEY, CDR2 SVGAGI. The V gene end was trimmed by 0 bases and the J gene end by 5 bases; junction bases not matched to a gene: 12. The CDR3 is 18 residues long. In DNA form, the CDR3 reads TGTGCCAGCAGTTACTCGACTGGGCTAGCGGGCATAAACAATGAGCAGTTCTTC. Translated: CASSYSTGLAGINNEQFF.

The CDR3 sequence is CASSPRGGNQAASYEQYF. The CDR3 DNA sequence: TGTGCCAGCAGTCCCAGAGGAGGGAACCAAGCGGCCTCCTACGAGCAGTACTTC. The chain joins TRBV28 to TRBJ2-7; D possibly corresponds to TRBD2 (6 bases). Germline V CDR1 and CDR2: MDHEN, SYDVKM. The CDR3 is 18 residues long. V lost 5 bases and J 0 bases, leaving 23 bases between the germline ends.

Only a few counts were recorded for this clonotype. The CDR3 reads CASSSAAGGLTTGELFF. The CDR3 DNA reads as TGTGCCAGCAGCTCGGCAGCGGGGGGGCTTACCACCGGGGAGCTGTTTTTT. The chain recombines TRBV7-2 with TRBJ2-2; 10 positions match TRBD2. CDR1 and CDR2 (germline): SGHTA, FQGNSA. V shed 4 bases, J shed 4 bases, and the junction held 9 bases outside the gene matches. The length of the CDR3 is 17 residues.